This TCR beta chain was captured by sequencing in a study of shared T cell receptors in the human thymus. The method was immunoSEQ multiplex PCR; TCRdb's version includes in-frame clones alone and lacks a portion of them. The sample includes roughly 560,000 clones, more than 75% of them seen just once. Germline loops: CDR1 ENHRY, CDR2 SYGVKD. V lost 0 bases, J lost 7 bases, and 10 bases lay in between. The CDR3 loop spans 14 amino acids. The same sample was also studied in work on human thymus T cells. That paper states: Resections were taken during corrective heart surgery, and the thymus tissue came from these. Apparent bias marked the V and J gene usage of thymic and blood repertoires. Unrelated individuals reportedly shared highly overlapping thymic TCR repertoires.

V gene TRBV10-3 combines with J gene TRBJ1-5; D unresolved. The source material was thymocytes. The TCR sequence derives from a boy less than two years old with a congenital heart defect. The CDR3 DNA reads TGTGCCATCAGTGAGTCCGGGGTTTGGCAGCCCCAGCATTTT. It specifies CAISESGVWQPQHF.